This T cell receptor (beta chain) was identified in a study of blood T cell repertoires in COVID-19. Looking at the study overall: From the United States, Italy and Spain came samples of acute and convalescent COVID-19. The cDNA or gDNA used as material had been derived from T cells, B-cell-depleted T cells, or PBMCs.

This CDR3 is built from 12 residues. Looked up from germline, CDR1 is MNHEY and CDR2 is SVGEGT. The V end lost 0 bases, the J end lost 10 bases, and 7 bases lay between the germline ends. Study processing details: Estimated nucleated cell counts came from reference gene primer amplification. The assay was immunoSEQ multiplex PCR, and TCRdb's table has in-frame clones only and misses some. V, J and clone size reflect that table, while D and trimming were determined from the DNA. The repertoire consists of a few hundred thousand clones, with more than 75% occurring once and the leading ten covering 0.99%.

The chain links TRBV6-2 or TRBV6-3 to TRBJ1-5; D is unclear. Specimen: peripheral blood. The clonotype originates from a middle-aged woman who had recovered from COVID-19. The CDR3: CASSYSGGPQHF. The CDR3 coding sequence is TGTGCCAGCAGTTACTCCGGCGGCCCCCAGCATTTT.